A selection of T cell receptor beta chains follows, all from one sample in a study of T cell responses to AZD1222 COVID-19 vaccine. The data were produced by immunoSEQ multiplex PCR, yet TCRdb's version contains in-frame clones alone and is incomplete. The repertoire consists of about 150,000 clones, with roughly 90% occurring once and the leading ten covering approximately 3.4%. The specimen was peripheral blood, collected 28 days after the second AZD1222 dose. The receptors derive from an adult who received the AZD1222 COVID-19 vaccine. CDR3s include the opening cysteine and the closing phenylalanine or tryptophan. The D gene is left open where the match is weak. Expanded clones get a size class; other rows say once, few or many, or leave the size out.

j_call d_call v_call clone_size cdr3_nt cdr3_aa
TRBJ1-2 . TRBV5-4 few TGTGCCAGCAGCTTGGATGGCTACACCTTC CASSLDGYTF
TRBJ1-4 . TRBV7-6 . TGTGCCAGCAGCCCCCGGTATACTACGATTAATGAAAAACTGTTTTTT CASSPRYTTINEKLFF
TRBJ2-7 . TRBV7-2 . TGTGCCAGCAGCTTAGGGTTTGCAGGGGACTACGAGCAGTACTTC CASSLGFAGDYEQYF
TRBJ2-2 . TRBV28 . TGTGCCAGCATTGGGACGGGCACCGGGGAGCTGTTTTTT CASIGTGTGELFF
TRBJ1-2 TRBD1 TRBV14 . TGTGCCAGCAGCCAAGCAACCAGGGGGTTAAACTATGGCTACACCTTC CASSQATRGLNYGYTF
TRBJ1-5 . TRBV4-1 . TGCGCCAGCAGCCAAGATCTTGACAGTTATAGCAATCAGCCCCAGCATTTT CASSQDLDSYSNQPQHF
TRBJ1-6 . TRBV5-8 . TGTGCCAGCATTGTCTGGGGAGGATCACCCCTCCACTTT CASIVWGGSPLHF
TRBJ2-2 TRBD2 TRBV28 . TGTGCCAGCAGTTTAAGGCGGACTAGCGGGGGACCCTCCGGGGAGCTGTTTTTT CASSLRRTSGGPSGELFF
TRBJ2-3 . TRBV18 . TGTGCCAGCCCCCTTTTTGCGCGCACAGATACGCAGTATTTT CASPLFARTDTQYF
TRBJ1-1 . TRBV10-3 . TGTGCCATCAGTGAGTATCCAGGGGTCGGTGAAGCTTTCTTT CAISEYPGVGEAFF
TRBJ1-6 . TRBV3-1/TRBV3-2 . TGTGCCAGCAGCCAAGGGGGGCAGGGAGGCTCACCCCTCCACTTT CASSQGGQGGSPLHF
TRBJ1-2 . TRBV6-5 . TGTGCCAGCAGTTACTCAGTAGGGGATAACTATGGCTACACCTTC CASSYSVGDNYGYTF
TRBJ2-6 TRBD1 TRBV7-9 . TGTGCCAGCAGCCGAGGGACAGGGGGCAACACTGGGGCCAACGTCCTGACTTTC CASSRGTGGNTGANVLTF
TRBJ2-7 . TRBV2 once TGTGCCAGCAGCGCGACCTACGAGCAGTACTTC CASSATYEQYF
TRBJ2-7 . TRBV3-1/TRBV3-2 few TGTGCCAGCAGCCAAGATCCCGGCTACGAGCAGTACTTC CASSQDPGYEQYF
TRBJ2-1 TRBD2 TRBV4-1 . TGCGCCAGCAGCCAAGGTCGGGGCGGGAGGACCTACAATGAGCAGTTCTTC CASSQGRGGRTYNEQFF
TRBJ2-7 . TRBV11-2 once TGTGCCAGCAGCCCAGGTTCCGAGCAGTACTTC CASSPGSEQYF
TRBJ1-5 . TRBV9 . TGTGCCAGCAGCGCGAGTCCACTTCAGCCCCAGCATTTT CASSASPLQPQHF
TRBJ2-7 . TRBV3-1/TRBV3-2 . TGTGCCAGCAGCCAAGGCCGGACTCGACTCCTAAACGAGCAGTACTTC CASSQGRTRLLNEQYF
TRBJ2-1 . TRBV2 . TGTGCCAGCAGGGGAGAAAATGAGCAGTTCTTC CASRGENEQFF
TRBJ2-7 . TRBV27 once TGTGCCAGCAGTTTATCTCCCATGGTCGGGAGCGCTTCCTACGAGCAGTACTTC CASSLSPMVGSASYEQYF
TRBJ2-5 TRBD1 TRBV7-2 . TGTGCCAGCAGCCCGTGGACAGGGCAGGGGGAGACCCAGTACTTC CASSPWTGQGETQYF
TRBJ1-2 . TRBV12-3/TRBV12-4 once TGTGCCAGCAGTTTGGTAGGGGGATGGGGCTACACCTTC CASSLVGGWGYTF
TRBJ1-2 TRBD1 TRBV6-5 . TGTGCCAGCAGTTACTCCGGACAGGGATTTTGGGGCTACACCTTC CASSYSGQGFWGYTF
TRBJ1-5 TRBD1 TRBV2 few TGTGCCAGCAGTGAGAGGACAGGGGGTTGGGATCAGCCCCAGCATTTT CASSERTGGWDQPQHF
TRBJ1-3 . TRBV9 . TGTGCCAGCAGCGTAGCGGGGGCCTCTGGAAACACCATATATTTT CASSVAGASGNTIYF
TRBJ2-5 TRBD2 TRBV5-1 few TGCGCCAGCAGCTTGGGCTACGATGTAGCGGGAGGGCCACTGGAGACCCAGTACTTC CASSLGYDVAGGPLETQYF
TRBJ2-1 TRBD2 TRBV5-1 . TGCGCCAGCAGCTTGGGGTTAGCGGGAGGGCCTTCCAATGAGCAGTTCTTC CASSLGLAGGPSNEQFF
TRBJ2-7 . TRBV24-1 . TGTGCCACCAGTGATTACGGCTACGAGCAGTACTTC CATSDYGYEQYF
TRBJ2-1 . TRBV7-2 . TGTGCCAGCAGCTTGAGACACAATGAGCAGTTCTTC CASSLRHNEQFF